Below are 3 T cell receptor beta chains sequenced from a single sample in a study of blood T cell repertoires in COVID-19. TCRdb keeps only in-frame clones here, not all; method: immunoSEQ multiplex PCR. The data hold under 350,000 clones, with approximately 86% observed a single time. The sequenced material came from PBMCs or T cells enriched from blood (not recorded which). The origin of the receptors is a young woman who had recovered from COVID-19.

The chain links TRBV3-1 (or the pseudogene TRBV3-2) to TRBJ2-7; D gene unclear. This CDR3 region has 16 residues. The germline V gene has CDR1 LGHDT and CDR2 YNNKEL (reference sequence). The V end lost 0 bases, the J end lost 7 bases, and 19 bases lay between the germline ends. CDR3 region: CASSQDSYSPTREQYF. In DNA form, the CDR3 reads TGTGCCAGCAGCCAAGATTCCTACTCCCCAACTCGAGAGCAGTACTTC.

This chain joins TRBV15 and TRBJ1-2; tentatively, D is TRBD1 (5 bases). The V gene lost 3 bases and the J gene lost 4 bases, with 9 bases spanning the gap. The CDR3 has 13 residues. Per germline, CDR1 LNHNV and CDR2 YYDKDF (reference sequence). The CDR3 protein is CATSSDRTYGYTF. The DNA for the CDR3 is TGTGCCACCAGCAGCGACAGAACCTATGGCTACACCTTC.

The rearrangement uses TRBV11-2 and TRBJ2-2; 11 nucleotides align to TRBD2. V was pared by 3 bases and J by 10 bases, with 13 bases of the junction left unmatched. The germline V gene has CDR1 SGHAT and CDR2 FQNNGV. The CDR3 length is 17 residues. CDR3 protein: CASSFSGGGHSFSELFF. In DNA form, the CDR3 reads TGTGCCAGCAGCTTTAGCGGGGGGGGCCACTCCTTTTCGGAGCTGTTTTTT.